This is a list of T cell receptor beta chains from one sample in a study of molecular identifiers for immune sequencing clone quantification. One entry per CDR3 protein results from TCRdb running MiXCR on the PCR reads. In the table there are about 510,000 distinct CDR3 sequences, around 23% of which are singletons. Sequencing was carried out using naive CD8+ T cells from blood, with Jurkat cell RNA spiked in. All receptors derive from a human donor in good health. Some libraries in this study had Jurkat cell RNA spiked in. The CDR3 runs from the conserved cysteine through the conserved F or W. D genes are given only for firm matches. Expanded clones get a size class; other rows say once, few or many, or leave the size out.

v_call: TRBV7-8
j_call: TRBJ2-1
clone_size: many
d_call: TRBD2
cdr3_aa: CASSPLAGGLHNEQFF
cdr3_nt: TGTGCCAGCAGCCCACTAGCGGGGGGGCTCCACAATGAGCAGTTCTTC

v_call: TRBV9
j_call: TRBJ2-3
clone_size: many
d_call: NA
cdr3_aa: CASSGGRTPSTDTQYF
cdr3_nt: TGTGCCAGCAGCGGGGGGCGGACACCAAGCACAGATACGCAGTATTTT

v_call: TRBV11-2
j_call: TRBJ2-5
clone_size: NA
d_call: NA
cdr3_aa: CASSLIMETQYF
cdr3_nt: TGTGCCAGCAGCTTGATTATGGAGACCCAGTACTTC

v_call: TRBV14
j_call: TRBJ2-5
clone_size: NA
d_call: NA
cdr3_aa: CASSQDPDSGSFQETQYF
cdr3_nt: TGTGCCAGCAGCCAAGACCCAGATTCAGGGTCCTTCCAAGAGACCCAGTACTTC

v_call: TRBV6-2/TRBV6-3
j_call: TRBJ1-1
clone_size: many
d_call: NA
cdr3_aa: CASSYPTLRKDTEAFF
cdr3_nt: TGTGCCAGCAGTTACCCCACTCTTCGGAAGGACACTGAAGCTTTCTTT

v_call: TRBV12-3/TRBV12-4
j_call: TRBJ2-1
clone_size: NA
d_call: NA
cdr3_aa: CASLEGGDSEQFF
cdr3_nt: TGTGCCAGCCTAGAGGGGGGGGATAGTGAGCAGTTCTTC

v_call: TRBV19
j_call: TRBJ2-3
clone_size: few
d_call: NA
cdr3_aa: CASKTGADTQYF
cdr3_nt: TGTGCCAGCAAAACGGGAGCAGATACGCAGTATTTT

v_call: TRBV12-3/TRBV12-4
j_call: TRBJ2-5
clone_size: many
d_call: NA
cdr3_aa: CASSFHKQLQETQYF
cdr3_nt: TGTGCCAGCAGTTTTCATAAGCAGCTCCAAGAGACCCAGTACTTC

v_call: TRBV6-5
j_call: TRBJ2-2
clone_size: few
d_call: NA
cdr3_aa: CASSYSRSGTGELFF
cdr3_nt: TGTGCCAGCAGTTACTCTAGGTCAGGGACCGGGGAGCTGTTTTTT

v_call: TRBV4-1
j_call: TRBJ2-1
clone_size: many
d_call: NA
cdr3_aa: CASSQAIQDYNEQFF
cdr3_nt: TGCGCCAGCAGCCAAGCGATCCAGGACTACAATGAGCAGTTCTTC

v_call: TRBV4-1
j_call: TRBJ1-2
clone_size: many
d_call: TRBD1
cdr3_aa: CASSPGTGIIHGYTF
cdr3_nt: TGCGCCAGCAGCCCAGGGACAGGGATTATACATGGCTACACCTTC

v_call: TRBV6-2/TRBV6-3
j_call: TRBJ2-7
clone_size: NA
d_call: TRBD1
cdr3_aa: CASSYPRDSSYEQYF
cdr3_nt: TGTGCCAGCAGTTATCCCCGGGACAGCTCCTACGAGCAGTACTTC

v_call: TRBV4-3
j_call: TRBJ1-4
clone_size: NA
d_call: TRBD1
cdr3_aa: CASSQKVMGQGTTNEKLFF
cdr3_nt: TGCGCCAGCAGCCAAAAAGTAATGGGACAGGGCACAACTAATGAAAAACTGTTTTTT

v_call: TRBV7-9
j_call: TRBJ2-1
clone_size: few
d_call: TRBD1
cdr3_aa: CASSPGTGGSYNEQFF
cdr3_nt: TGTGCCAGCAGCCCGGGGACAGGGGGCAGTTACAATGAGCAGTTCTTC

v_call: TRBV2
j_call: TRBJ2-1
clone_size: NA
d_call: NA
cdr3_aa: CARGRDRLASEQFF
cdr3_nt: TGTGCCAGGGGTCGCGACCGCCTTGCCAGCGAGCAGTTCTTC

v_call: TRBV7-6
j_call: TRBJ2-5
clone_size: few
d_call: TRBD2
cdr3_aa: CASSLLAGEEAQYF
cdr3_nt: TGTGCCAGCAGCTTACTAGCGGGTGAAGAGGCCCAGTACTTC

v_call: TRBV6-5
j_call: TRBJ2-3
clone_size: few
d_call: TRBD2
cdr3_aa: CASQLAGSADTQYF
cdr3_nt: TGTGCCAGCCAGCTAGCGGGGAGCGCAGATACGCAGTATTTT

v_call: TRBV12-3/TRBV12-4
j_call: TRBJ2-6
clone_size: few
d_call: NA
cdr3_aa: CASSGWTGRAGANVLTF
cdr3_nt: TGTGCCAGCAGTGGCTGGACAGGGAGGGCCGGGGCCAACGTCCTGACTTTC

v_call: TRBV30
j_call: TRBJ2-6
clone_size: NA
d_call: NA
cdr3_aa: CAWKGPAGDTLSGANVLTF
cdr3_nt: TGTGCCTGGAAGGGCCCGGCAGGGGACACTCTCTCTGGGGCCAACGTCCTGACTTTC

v_call: TRBV7-2
j_call: TRBJ2-5
clone_size: NA
d_call: NA
cdr3_aa: CASSLGFHQETQYF
cdr3_nt: TGTGCCAGCAGCCTAGGTTTCCATCAAGAGACCCAGTACTTC

v_call: TRBV12-3/TRBV12-4
j_call: TRBJ2-1
clone_size: NA
d_call: NA
cdr3_aa: CASSFQGLSYNEQFF
cdr3_nt: TGTGCCAGCAGTTTTCAGGGCCTCTCCTACAATGAGCAGTTCTTC

v_call: TRBV6-5
j_call: TRBJ1-2
clone_size: many
d_call: TRBD1
cdr3_aa: CASSLNPSSPGQGDYGYTF
cdr3_nt: TGTGCCAGCAGTCTCAACCCCAGCTCTCCGGGACAGGGGGACTATGGCTACACCTTC

v_call: TRBV30
j_call: TRBJ1-1
clone_size: NA
d_call: NA
cdr3_aa: CAWSVFSLQNTEAFF
cdr3_nt: TGTGCCTGGAGTGTATTTAGTCTCCAGAACACTGAAGCTTTCTTT

v_call: TRBV7-6
j_call: TRBJ2-7
clone_size: NA
d_call: TRBD2
cdr3_aa: CASSSSGGPYYEQYF
cdr3_nt: TGTGCCAGCAGTTCTAGCGGGGGGCCCTACTACGAGCAGTACTTC

v_call: TRBV19
j_call: TRBJ2-7
clone_size: NA
d_call: NA
cdr3_aa: CASSNLDSYEQYF
cdr3_nt: TGTGCCAGTAGTAACCTCGACAGCTACGAGCAGTACTTC

v_call: TRBV15
j_call: TRBJ2-7
clone_size: NA
d_call: NA
cdr3_aa: CATSRDLHSSYEQYF
cdr3_nt: TGTGCCACCAGCAGAGATCTACACAGCTCCTACGAGCAGTACTTC

v_call: TRBV24-1
j_call: TRBJ1-1
clone_size: many
d_call: NA
cdr3_aa: CATSVSENTEAFF
cdr3_nt: TGTGCCACCAGTGTTTCGGAGAACACTGAAGCTTTCTTT

v_call: TRBV28
j_call: TRBJ1-3
clone_size: few
d_call: NA
cdr3_aa: CASSSIGNTIYF
cdr3_nt: TGTGCCAGCAGTTCAATTGGAAACACCATATATTTT

v_call: TRBV6-1
j_call: TRBJ2-7
clone_size: NA
d_call: NA
cdr3_aa: CASSEWVGAAYEQYF
cdr3_nt: TGTGCCAGCAGTGAATGGGTAGGGGCGGCCTACGAGCAGTACTTC

v_call: TRBV20-1
j_call: TRBJ2-7
clone_size: many
d_call: TRBD2
cdr3_aa: CSARDIRGGVDEQYF
cdr3_nt: TGCAGTGCTAGAGATATCCGGGGGGGCGTCGACGAGCAGTACTTC

v_call: TRBV9
j_call: TRBJ2-7
clone_size: NA
d_call: NA
cdr3_aa: CASSVGPGLGEQYF
cdr3_nt: TGTGCCAGCAGCGTGGGGCCAGGACTCGGCGAGCAGTACTTC

v_call: TRBV11-2
j_call: TRBJ2-7
clone_size: NA
d_call: TRBD2
cdr3_aa: CASSHNLAGGPGYEQYF
cdr3_nt: TGTGCCAGCAGCCACAACCTAGCGGGAGGGCCAGGCTACGAGCAGTACTTC

v_call: TRBV20-1
j_call: TRBJ2-7
clone_size: many
d_call: TRBD2
cdr3_aa: CSARDDVREGPEQYF
cdr3_nt: TGCAGTGCTAGAGATGATGTCCGGGAGGGACCCGAGCAGTACTTC

v_call: TRBV5-6
j_call: TRBJ2-7
clone_size: many
d_call: TRBD1
cdr3_aa: CASSGRDRSYEQYF
cdr3_nt: TGTGCCAGCTCTGGACGGGACAGGTCCTACGAGCAGTACTTC

v_call: TRBV28
j_call: TRBJ1-4
clone_size: few
d_call: TRBD1
cdr3_aa: CASSLSSRQGPNEKLFF
cdr3_nt: TGTGCCAGCAGTTTAAGTTCGAGACAGGGCCCAAATGAAAAACTGTTTTTT

v_call: TRBV11-2
j_call: TRBJ2-1
clone_size: NA
d_call: TRBD2
cdr3_aa: CASSLNRRDYSGKSYNEQFF
cdr3_nt: TGTGCCAGCAGCCTAAATAGGAGGGACTATAGCGGGAAATCCTACAATGAGCAGTTCTTC

v_call: TRBV12-5
j_call: TRBJ2-1
clone_size: NA
d_call: NA
cdr3_aa: CASGTAYNEQFF
cdr3_nt: TGTGCTAGTGGAACAGCCTACAATGAGCAGTTCTTC

v_call: TRBV30
j_call: TRBJ2-7
clone_size: many
d_call: NA
cdr3_aa: CAWRDGGSYEQYF
cdr3_nt: TGTGCCTGGAGGGACGGCGGCTCCTACGAGCAGTACTTC

v_call: TRBV2
j_call: TRBJ1-1
clone_size: many
d_call: TRBD1
cdr3_aa: CASREQGADTEAFF
cdr3_nt: TGTGCCAGCAGGGAACAGGGGGCGGACACTGAAGCTTTCTTT

v_call: TRBV20-1
j_call: TRBJ2-3
clone_size: NA
d_call: NA
cdr3_aa: CSARDFHHSEGGTDTQYF
cdr3_nt: TGCAGTGCTAGAGATTTTCACCATAGCGAGGGGGGCACAGATACGCAGTATTTT

v_call: TRBV4-3
j_call: TRBJ2-7
clone_size: NA
d_call: TRBD2
cdr3_aa: CASSMTSDSAYEQYF
cdr3_nt: TGCGCCAGCAGCATGACTAGCGATTCGGCCTACGAGCAGTACTTC

v_call: TRBV7-2
j_call: TRBJ1-1
clone_size: NA
d_call: NA
cdr3_aa: CASSIYQGNEAFF
cdr3_nt: TGTGCCAGCAGCATATACCAGGGGAACGAAGCTTTCTTT

v_call: TRBV7-9
j_call: TRBJ2-5
clone_size: few
d_call: NA
cdr3_aa: CASSLAGDREEETQYF
cdr3_nt: TGTGCCAGCAGCTTAGCCGGTGACAGGGAGGAAGAGACCCAGTACTTC

v_call: TRBV12-2
j_call: TRBJ2-7
clone_size: NA
d_call: NA
cdr3_aa: CASRLAGRGTITGNEQYF
cdr3_nt: TGTGCAAGTCGCTTAGCGGGGAGGGGGACTATCACGGGCAACGAGCAGTACTTC

v_call: TRBV12-3/TRBV12-4
j_call: TRBJ2-3
clone_size: many
d_call: NA
cdr3_aa: CASSLLVASTDTQYF
cdr3_nt: TGTGCCAGCAGTTTATTAGTGGCTAGCACAGATACGCAGTATTTT

v_call: TRBV7-9
j_call: TRBJ2-7
clone_size: many
d_call: NA
cdr3_aa: CASSSEYYEQYF
cdr3_nt: TGTGCCAGCAGCTCGGAATACTACGAGCAGTACTTC

v_call: TRBV28
j_call: TRBJ1-5
clone_size: many
d_call: NA
cdr3_aa: CASSLRRLYSNQPQHF
cdr3_nt: TGTGCCAGCAGTTTGCGACGTCTATATAGCAATCAGCCCCAGCATTTT

v_call: TRBV5-1
j_call: TRBJ2-4
clone_size: many
d_call: NA
cdr3_aa: CASSLAGGIENIQYF
cdr3_nt: TGCGCCAGCAGCTTGGCGGGCGGTATCGAAAACATTCAGTACTTC

v_call: TRBV5-5
j_call: TRBJ2-1
clone_size: NA
d_call: NA
cdr3_aa: CASSADLADRGPYNEQFF
cdr3_nt: TGTGCCAGCAGCGCAGATCTAGCGGACAGAGGACCCTACAATGAGCAGTTCTTC